These T cell receptor beta chains were read from a single sample in a study of beta chain features in type 1 diabetes. Only in-frame clones appear in the TCRdb table, and some are missing; sequencing was by immunoSEQ multiplex PCR. The table records a few hundred thousand clones, 8% to 10% of them present only once. Sequenced input: central memory CD4+ T cells from blood. These receptors were taken from a man aged 30-40 years with type 1 diabetes. CDR3s include the opening cysteine and the closing phenylalanine or tryptophan. A D gene is named only where the DNA matches it firmly. A clone size is listed for some rows: how often the clone was seen (once, few, many), or a class if it is expanded.

d_gene: -
v_gene: TRBV18
j_gene: TRBJ2-4
abundance: many
CDR3nt: TGTGCCAGCTCACCTCAAACGCAAAGGGCAAACATTCAGTACTTC
CDR3aa: CASSPQTQRANIQYF

d_gene: -
v_gene: TRBV29-1
j_gene: TRBJ2-1
abundance: few
CDR3nt: TGCAGCGCTAAGGGGGGCCAAGGTAATTCCTACAATGAGCAGTTCTTC
CDR3aa: CSAKGGQGNSYNEQFF

d_gene: TRBD1
v_gene: TRBV7-9
j_gene: TRBJ1-2
abundance: -
CDR3nt: TGTGCCAGCAGTTTACCGTCAGGGGGCGGAAGCTATGGCTACACCTTC
CDR3aa: CASSLPSGGGSYGYTF

d_gene: TRBD2
v_gene: TRBV7-8
j_gene: TRBJ2-1
abundance: -
CDR3nt: TGTGCCAGCAGCACCCGAGCGGGAGCTCTCAATGAGCAGTTCTTC
CDR3aa: CASSTRAGALNEQFF

d_gene: TRBD1
v_gene: TRBV7-2
j_gene: TRBJ2-2
abundance: many
CDR3nt: TGTGCCAGCAGCTTGGGACAGTACACCGGGGAGCTGTTTTTT
CDR3aa: CASSLGQYTGELFF

d_gene: -
v_gene: TRBV2
j_gene: TRBJ1-5
abundance: few
CDR3nt: TGTGCCAGCAGTGAGCAGGACTTCAATAATCAGCCCCAGCATTTT
CDR3aa: CASSEQDFNNQPQHF

d_gene: -
v_gene: TRBV27
j_gene: TRBJ2-6
abundance: few
CDR3nt: TGTGCCAGCAGTTTATGGGGGGGGCCAACTGGGGCCAACGTCCTGACTTTC
CDR3aa: CASSLWGGPTGANVLTF

d_gene: -
v_gene: TRBV7-9
j_gene: TRBJ2-7
abundance: -
CDR3nt: TGTGCCAGCAGCTTAGCCCGAGGATCCGAGCAGTACTTC
CDR3aa: CASSLARGSEQYF

d_gene: TRBD2
v_gene: TRBV29-1
j_gene: TRBJ2-7
abundance: few
CDR3nt: TGCAGCGTCAAACACGGGGGGACCTCCTACGAGCAGTACTTC
CDR3aa: CSVKHGGTSYEQYF

d_gene: -
v_gene: TRBV25-1
j_gene: TRBJ2-2
abundance: -
CDR3nt: TGTGCCAGCAGTGAGCAAGGGACCGGGGAGCTGTTTTTT
CDR3aa: CASSEQGTGELFF

d_gene: -
v_gene: TRBV13
j_gene: TRBJ2-5
abundance: -
CDR3nt: TGTGCCAGCAGTCCCCCCGGGGGCGAGACCCAGTACTTC
CDR3aa: CASSPPGGETQYF

d_gene: -
v_gene: TRBV28
j_gene: TRBJ1-5
abundance: -
CDR3nt: TGTGCCAGCAGTTACGATCGGCAGCCCCAGCATTTT
CDR3aa: CASSYDRQPQHF

d_gene: -
v_gene: TRBV19
j_gene: TRBJ2-2
abundance: few
CDR3nt: TGTGCCAGTAGTATCGGCTACCGCACCGGGGAGCTGTTTTTT
CDR3aa: CASSIGYRTGELFF

d_gene: -
v_gene: TRBV7-2
j_gene: TRBJ1-4
abundance: -
CDR3nt: TGTGCCAGCAGCCCCCCCGGGTCCTCGAATGAAAAACTGTTTTTT
CDR3aa: CASSPPGSSNEKLFF

d_gene: -
v_gene: TRBV7-9
j_gene: TRBJ2-1
abundance: -
CDR3nt: TGTGCCAGCAGTTCCCGTCGGGGGCAATACAATGAGCAGTTCTTC
CDR3aa: CASSSRRGQYNEQFF

d_gene: -
v_gene: TRBV5-1
j_gene: TRBJ2-1
abundance: few
CDR3nt: TGCGCCAGCAGCTCGCGACCGGGACAAGAGCAGTTCTTC
CDR3aa: CASSSRPGQEQFF

d_gene: TRBD1
v_gene: TRBV2
j_gene: TRBJ1-5
abundance: -
CDR3nt: TGTGCCAGCACTTACGACAGGGATCAGCCCCAGCATTTT
CDR3aa: CASTYDRDQPQHF

d_gene: -
v_gene: TRBV21-1
j_gene: TRBJ1-5
abundance: many
CDR3nt: TGTGCCAGCTGGTCGGTGGAACAGCCCCAGCATTTT
CDR3aa: CASWSVEQPQHF

d_gene: TRBD1
v_gene: TRBV7-2
j_gene: TRBJ2-5
abundance: -
CDR3nt: TGTGCCAGCAGCTTAGGAGGGGACAGAAGAGTGGAGACCCAGTACTTC
CDR3aa: CASSLGGDRRVETQYF

d_gene: TRBD1
v_gene: TRBV7-6
j_gene: TRBJ2-5
abundance: many
CDR3nt: TGTGCCAGCAGCGTATTTACAGGGGGGACCGAGACCCAGTACTTC
CDR3aa: CASSVFTGGTETQYF

d_gene: TRBD2
v_gene: TRBV5-1
j_gene: TRBJ2-5
abundance: -
CDR3nt: TGCGCCAGCAGCAGTAGAGGACTAGCGCCGCCCCAGTACTTC
CDR3aa: CASSSRGLAPPQYF

d_gene: TRBD1
v_gene: TRBV19
j_gene: TRBJ2-1
abundance: few
CDR3nt: TGTGCCAGTAGTAAAGTTGGGACAGGGGCCAATGAGCAGTTCTTC
CDR3aa: CASSKVGTGANEQFF

d_gene: -
v_gene: TRBV28
j_gene: TRBJ2-1
abundance: many
CDR3nt: TGTGCCAGCAGTTTCTATAGGACTTCAGGGAATGAGCAGTTCTTC
CDR3aa: CASSFYRTSGNEQFF

d_gene: -
v_gene: TRBV18
j_gene: TRBJ1-4
abundance: -
CDR3nt: TGTGCCAGCTCACCACCGCGTCCAACTAATGAAAAACTGTTTTTT
CDR3aa: CASSPPRPTNEKLFF

d_gene: TRBD2
v_gene: TRBV4-1
j_gene: TRBJ2-5
abundance: -
CDR3nt: TGCGCCAGCAGCCAAGGAAGGGGACTAGCGGTCCAAGAGACCCAGTACTTC
CDR3aa: CASSQGRGLAVQETQYF